Shown below are 8 T cell receptor beta chains from a single sample sequenced in a study of neurological immune-mediated disorders. A single record per CDR3 protein comes from TCRdb applying MiXCR to the 5' RACE reads. The data contain some 61,000 distinct CDR3 sequences, 3.9% of them singletons. Sequenced: PBMCs. Every receptor here comes from a man younger than 40 with multiple sclerosis.

In this sample, this clonotype turned up many times. The rearrangement links TRBV28 to TRBJ2-7; D is unresolved. V gave up 9 bases and J gave up 6 bases, with 15 bases separating them. The CDR3 is 12 residues long. CDR1 and CDR2 from the germline V gene are MDHEN and SYDVKM. The CDR3 bases are TGTGCCAGTACCATAGCTGGGTTCGAGCAGTACTTC. Amino acids: CASTIAGFEQYF.

This clonotype was seen at least ten times. The chain uses TRBV20-1 and TRBJ2-1; the match to TRBD2 covers 9 bases. The germline gives CDR1 DFQATT, CDR2 SNEGSKA (reference sequence). Trimming removed 2 bases from V and 7 bases from J; junction bases left unmatched: 9. The CDR3 is 15 amino acids. In nucleotides, the CDR3 is TGCAGTGCTAGATATCCCGGGACTAGCTTTAATGAGCAGTTCTTC. Translated: CSARYPGTSFNEQFF.

This clonotype was counted at least ten times. V usage is TRBV7-9 and J usage is TRBJ1-1; D unresolved. The germline CDR1 and CDR2 sequences are SEHNR and FQNEAQ (reference sequence). V lost 1 base, J lost 7 bases, and 7 bases lay in between. The CDR3 totals 12 residues. The DNA of the CDR3 is TGTGCCAGCAGCTTAGGAGGGTATGAAGCTTTCTTT. Its translation is CASSLGGYEAFF.

This clonotype was picked up many times. DNA of the CDR3: TGCGCCAGCAGCTTGGGACAGGCCGAGCGGACTGAAGCTTTCTTT. Its protein product is CASSLGQAERTEAFF. The gene calls are TRBV5-1 and TRBJ1-1, with D maybe TRBD1 (6 bases). V lost 0 bases and J lost 5, with 14 bases in between. The CDR3 has 15 amino acids. The germline CDR1 and CDR2 sequences are SGHRS and YFSETQ.

This clonotype was observed at least ten times. The genes are TRBV2 and TRBJ2-3, with TRBD1 identical over 7 bases. J lost 7 bases, V lost 6 bases, and 16 bases had no gene match. CDR1 and CDR2 (germline): SNHLY, FYNNEI. The CDR3 runs 16 residues. The CDR3 region has the DNA TGTGCCAGCAGGGGCCCCGGGACAGCGAGCGATAATACGCAGTATTTT. Its protein product is CASRGPGTASDNTQYF.

This clonotype was recorded at least ten times. V and J are TRBV5-5 and TRBJ1-1; D is unclear. The CDR3 extends over 12 amino acids. The germline V gene encodes CDR1 SGHKS and CDR2 YYEKEE (reference sequence). Between the trimmed V and J ends, which lost 1 base and 8 bases, there was a span of 9 bases. The CDR3 DNA follows: TGTGCCAGCAGCTTGCCAGATCCGGAAGCTTTCTTT. Translating gives CASSLPDPEAFF.

This clonotype was counted at least ten times. The genes are TRBV20-1 and TRBJ2-2, with D hard to call. Trimming left V 0 bases short and J 7 bases short, with 9 bases between. Per the germline V gene, CDR1 is DFQATT and CDR2 is SNEGSKA (reference sequence). There are 13 residues in the CDR3. The CDR3, as DNA: TGCAGTGCTAGAGATTCCGGGCTCGGGGAGCTGTTTTTT. Protein sequence: CSARDSGLGELFF.

This clonotype has at least ten counts. The chain joins TRBV7-8 to TRBJ2-5; 13 bases agree with TRBD2. Per germline, CDR1 SGHVS and CDR2 FQNEAQ. The CDR3 has 17 amino acids. The V gene end was trimmed by 3 bases and the J gene end by 2 bases; junction bases not matched to a gene: 6. The CDR3 bases are TGTGCCAGCAGCTTTCTATGGACTAGCGGGGGACAAGAGACCCAGTACTTC. Amino acid sequence: CASSFLWTSGGQETQYF.